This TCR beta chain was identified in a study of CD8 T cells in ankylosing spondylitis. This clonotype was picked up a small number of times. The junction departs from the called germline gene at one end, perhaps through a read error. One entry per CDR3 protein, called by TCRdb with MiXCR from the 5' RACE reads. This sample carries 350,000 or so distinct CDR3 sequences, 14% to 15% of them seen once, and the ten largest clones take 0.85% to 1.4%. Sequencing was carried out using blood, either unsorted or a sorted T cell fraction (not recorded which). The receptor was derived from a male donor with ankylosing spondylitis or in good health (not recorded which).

The CDR3 DNA follows: TGTGCCAGCAGCCTGACCGCGGGGACCATCTTT. This translates into CASSLTAGTIF. The chain has TRBV12-3 or TRBV12-4 and TRBJ1-1; perhaps TRBD1 as D (5 bases). This CDR3 spans 11 amino acids.